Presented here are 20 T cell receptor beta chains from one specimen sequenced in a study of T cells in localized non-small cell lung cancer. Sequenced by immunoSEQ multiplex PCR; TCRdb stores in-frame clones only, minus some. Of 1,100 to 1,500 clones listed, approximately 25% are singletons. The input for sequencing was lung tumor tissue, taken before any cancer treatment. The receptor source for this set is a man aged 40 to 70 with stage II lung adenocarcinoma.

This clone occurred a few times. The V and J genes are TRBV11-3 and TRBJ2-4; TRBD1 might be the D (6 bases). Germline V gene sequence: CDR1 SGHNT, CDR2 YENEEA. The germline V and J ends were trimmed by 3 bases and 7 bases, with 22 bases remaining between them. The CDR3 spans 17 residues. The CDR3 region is CASSFSPTGMLVNIQYF. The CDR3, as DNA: TGTGCCAGCAGCTTTTCCCCGACAGGCATGCTAGTTAACATTCAGTACTTC. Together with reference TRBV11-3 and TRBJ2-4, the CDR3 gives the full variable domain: EAGVVQSPRYKIIEKKQPVAFWCNPISGHNTLYWYLQNLGQGPELLIRYENEEAVDDSQLPKDRFSAERLKGVDSTLKIQPAELGDSAVYLCASSFSPTGMLVNIQYFGAGTRLSVL.

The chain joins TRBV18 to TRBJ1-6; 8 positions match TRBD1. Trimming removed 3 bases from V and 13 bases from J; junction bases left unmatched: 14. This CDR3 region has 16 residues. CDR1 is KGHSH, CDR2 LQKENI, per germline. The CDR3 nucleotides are TGTGCCAGCTCACCCAGGGGGCAGGACGAAGGAGCTCCCCTCCACTTT. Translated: CASSPRGQDEGAPLHF.

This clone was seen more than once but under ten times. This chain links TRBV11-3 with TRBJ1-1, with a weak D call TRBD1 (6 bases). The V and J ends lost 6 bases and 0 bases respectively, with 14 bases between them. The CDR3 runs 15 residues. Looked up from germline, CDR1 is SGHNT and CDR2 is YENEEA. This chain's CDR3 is CASSLRGPMNTEAFF. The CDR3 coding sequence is TGTGCCAGCAGTCTACGGGGGCCCATGAACACTGAAGCTTTCTTT.

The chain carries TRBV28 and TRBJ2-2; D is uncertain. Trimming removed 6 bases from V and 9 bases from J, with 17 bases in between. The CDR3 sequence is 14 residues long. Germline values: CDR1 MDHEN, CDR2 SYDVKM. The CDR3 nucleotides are TGTGCCAGCAGCCCCCAGTCCTTACCCAGGGAGCTGTTTTTT. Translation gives CASSPQSLPRELFF.

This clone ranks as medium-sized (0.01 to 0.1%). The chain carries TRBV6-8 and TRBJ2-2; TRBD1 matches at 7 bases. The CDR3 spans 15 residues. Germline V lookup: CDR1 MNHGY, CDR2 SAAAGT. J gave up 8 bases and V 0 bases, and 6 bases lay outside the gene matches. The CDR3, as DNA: TGTGCCAGCAGTTACTCACGACAGGGTGAGGGGGAGCTGTTTTTT. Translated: CASSYSRQGEGELFF.

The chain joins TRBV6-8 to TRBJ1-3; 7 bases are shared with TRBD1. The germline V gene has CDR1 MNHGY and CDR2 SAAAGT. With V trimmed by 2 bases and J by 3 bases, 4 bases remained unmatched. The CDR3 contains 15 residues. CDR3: CASSYQQGFGNTIYF. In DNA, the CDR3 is TGTGCCAGCAGTTACCAACAGGGGTTTGGAAACACCATATATTTT.

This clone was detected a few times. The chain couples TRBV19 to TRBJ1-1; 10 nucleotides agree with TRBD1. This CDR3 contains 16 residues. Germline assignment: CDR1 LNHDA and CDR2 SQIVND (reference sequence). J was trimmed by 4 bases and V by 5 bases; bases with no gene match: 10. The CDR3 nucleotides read TGTGCCAGTAGTCCTATCGACAGGGGGCAATTCACTGAAGCTTTCTTT. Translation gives CASSPIDRGQFTEAFF.

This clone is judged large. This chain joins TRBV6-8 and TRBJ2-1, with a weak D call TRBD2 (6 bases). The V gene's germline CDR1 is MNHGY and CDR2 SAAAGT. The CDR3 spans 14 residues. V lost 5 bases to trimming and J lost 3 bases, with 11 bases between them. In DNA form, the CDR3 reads TGTGCCAGCAGTCGGGGGTCCAACTACAATGAGCAGTTCTTC. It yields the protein CASSRGSNYNEQFF.

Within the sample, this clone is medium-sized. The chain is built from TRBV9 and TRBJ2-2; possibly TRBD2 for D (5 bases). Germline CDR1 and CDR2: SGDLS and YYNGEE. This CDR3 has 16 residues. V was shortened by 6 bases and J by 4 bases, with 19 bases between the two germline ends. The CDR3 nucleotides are TGTGCCAGCATTCTCGACCCCAGAGGGAGCACCGGGGAGCTGTTTTTT. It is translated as CASILDPRGSTGELFF.

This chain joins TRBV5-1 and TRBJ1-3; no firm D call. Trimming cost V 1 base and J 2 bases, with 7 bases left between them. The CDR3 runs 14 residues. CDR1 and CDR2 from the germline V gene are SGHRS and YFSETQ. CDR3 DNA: TGCGCCAGCAGCTTGTCGGGGACTGGAAACACCATATATTTT. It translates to CASSLSGTGNTIYF.

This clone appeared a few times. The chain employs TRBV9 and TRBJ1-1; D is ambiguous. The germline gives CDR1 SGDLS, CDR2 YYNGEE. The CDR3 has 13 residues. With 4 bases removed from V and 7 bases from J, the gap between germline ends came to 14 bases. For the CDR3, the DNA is TGTGCCAGCAGCTCCTCGGGTGTGGGTGAAGCTTTCTTT. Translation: CASSSSGVGEAFF. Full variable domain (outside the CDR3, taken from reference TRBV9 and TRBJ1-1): DSGVTQTPKHLITATGQRVTLRCSPRSGDLSVYWYQQSLDQGLQFLIQYYNGEERAKGNILERFSAQQFPDLHSELNLSSLELGDSALYFCASSSSGVGEAFFGQGTRLTVV.

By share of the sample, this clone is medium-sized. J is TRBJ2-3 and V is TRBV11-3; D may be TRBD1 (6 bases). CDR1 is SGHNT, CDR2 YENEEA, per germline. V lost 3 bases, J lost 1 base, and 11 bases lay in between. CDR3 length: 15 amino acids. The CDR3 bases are TGTGCCAGCAGCTTGGACAGCACCCGCACAGATACGCAGTATTTT. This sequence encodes CASSLDSTRTDTQYF.

CDR3 residues: CASSSPLGRVDTEAFF. CDR3 nucleotides: TGCGCCAGCAGCTCCCCCCTAGGCAGGGTGGACACTGAAGCTTTCTTT. V gene TRBV5-1 combines with J gene TRBJ1-1; perhaps TRBD1 as D (5 bases). Germline CDR1 is SGHRS and CDR2 is YFSETQ. The CDR3 spans 16 residues. The germline V and J ends were trimmed by 3 bases and 3 bases, with 18 bases remaining between them.

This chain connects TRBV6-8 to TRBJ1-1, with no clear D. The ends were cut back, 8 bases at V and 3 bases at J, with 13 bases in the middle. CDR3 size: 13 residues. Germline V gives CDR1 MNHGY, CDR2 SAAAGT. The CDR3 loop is CASAVALDTEAFF. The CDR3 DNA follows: TGTGCCAGCGCCGTGGCCCTGGACACTGAAGCTTTCTTT.

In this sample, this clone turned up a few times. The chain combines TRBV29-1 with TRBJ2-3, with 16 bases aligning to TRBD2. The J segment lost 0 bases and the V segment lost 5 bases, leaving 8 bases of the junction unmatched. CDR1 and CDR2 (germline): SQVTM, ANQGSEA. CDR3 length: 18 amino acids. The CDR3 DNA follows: TGCAGCGTTAGACCGGGACTAGCGGGGGGGGCTAGCACAGATACGCAGTATTTT. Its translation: CSVRPGLAGGASTDTQYF.

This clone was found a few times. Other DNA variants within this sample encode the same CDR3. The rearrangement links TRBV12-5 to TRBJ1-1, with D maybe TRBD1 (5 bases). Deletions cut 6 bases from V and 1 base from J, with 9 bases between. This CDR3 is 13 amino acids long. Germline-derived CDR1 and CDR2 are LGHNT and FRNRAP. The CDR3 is CASGLQANTEAFF. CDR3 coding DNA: TGTGCTAGTGGCTTACAGGCGAACACTGAAGCTTTCTTT.

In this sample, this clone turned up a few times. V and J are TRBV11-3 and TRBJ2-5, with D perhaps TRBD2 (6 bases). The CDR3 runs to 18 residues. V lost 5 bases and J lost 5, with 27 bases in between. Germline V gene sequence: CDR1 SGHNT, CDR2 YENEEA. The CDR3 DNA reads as TGTGCCAGCAGCGTGATAATGAGCCAGGGACTCAATGGGGAGACCCAGTACTTC. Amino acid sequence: CASSVIMSQGLNGETQYF.

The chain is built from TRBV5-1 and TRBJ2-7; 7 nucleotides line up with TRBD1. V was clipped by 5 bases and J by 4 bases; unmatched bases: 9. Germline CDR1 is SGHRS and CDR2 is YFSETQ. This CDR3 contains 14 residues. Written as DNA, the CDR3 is TGCGCCAGCAGTGACAGGGCCCTATCTTACGAGCAGTACTTC. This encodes CASSDRALSYEQYF.

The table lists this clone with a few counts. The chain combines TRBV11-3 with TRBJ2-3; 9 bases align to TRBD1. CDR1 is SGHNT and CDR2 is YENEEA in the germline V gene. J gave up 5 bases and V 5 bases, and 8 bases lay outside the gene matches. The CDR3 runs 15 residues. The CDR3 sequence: CASSLRGQGVDTQYF. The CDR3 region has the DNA TGTGCCAGCAGCCTCAGGGGACAGGGAGTAGATACGCAGTATTTT.

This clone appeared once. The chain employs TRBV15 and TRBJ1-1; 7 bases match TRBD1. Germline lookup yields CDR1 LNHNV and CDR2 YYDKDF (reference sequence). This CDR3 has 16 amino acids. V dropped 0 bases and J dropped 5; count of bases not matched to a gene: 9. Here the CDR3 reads CATSRDIGGAGTEAFF. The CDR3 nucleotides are TGTGCCACCAGCAGAGATATAGGGGGCGCGGGTACTGAAGCTTTCTTT.